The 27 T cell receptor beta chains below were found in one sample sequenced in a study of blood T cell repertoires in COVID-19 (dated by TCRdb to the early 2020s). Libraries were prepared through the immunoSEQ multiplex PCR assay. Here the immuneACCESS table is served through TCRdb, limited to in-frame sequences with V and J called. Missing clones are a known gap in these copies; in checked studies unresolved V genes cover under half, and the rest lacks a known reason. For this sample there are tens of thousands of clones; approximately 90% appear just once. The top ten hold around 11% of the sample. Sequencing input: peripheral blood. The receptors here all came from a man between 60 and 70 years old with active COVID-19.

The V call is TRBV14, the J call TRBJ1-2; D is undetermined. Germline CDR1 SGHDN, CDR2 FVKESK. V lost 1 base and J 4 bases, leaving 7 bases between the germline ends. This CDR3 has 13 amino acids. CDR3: CASSQGLFYGYTF. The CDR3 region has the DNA TGTGCCAGCAGCCAAGGACTGTTCTATGGCTACACCTTC.

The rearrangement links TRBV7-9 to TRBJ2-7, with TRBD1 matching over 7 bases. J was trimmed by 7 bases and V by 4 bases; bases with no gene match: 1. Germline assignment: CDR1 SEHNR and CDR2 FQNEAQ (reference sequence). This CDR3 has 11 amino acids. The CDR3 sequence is CASSSTGEQYF. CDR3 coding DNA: TGTGCCAGCAGCTCGACAGGGGAGCAGTACTTC.

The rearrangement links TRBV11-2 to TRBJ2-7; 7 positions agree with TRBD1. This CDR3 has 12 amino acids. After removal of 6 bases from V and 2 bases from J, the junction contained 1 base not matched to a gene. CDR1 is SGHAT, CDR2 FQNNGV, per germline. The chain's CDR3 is CASRGQTYEQYF. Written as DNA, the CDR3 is TGTGCCAGCAGGGGACAGACCTACGAGCAGTACTTC.

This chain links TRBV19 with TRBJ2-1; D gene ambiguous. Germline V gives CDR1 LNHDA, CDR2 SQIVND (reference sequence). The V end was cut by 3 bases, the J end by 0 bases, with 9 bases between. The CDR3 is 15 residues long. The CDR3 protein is CASSIDWSSYNEQFF. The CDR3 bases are TGTGCCAGTAGTATCGACTGGAGCTCCTACAATGAGCAGTTCTTC.

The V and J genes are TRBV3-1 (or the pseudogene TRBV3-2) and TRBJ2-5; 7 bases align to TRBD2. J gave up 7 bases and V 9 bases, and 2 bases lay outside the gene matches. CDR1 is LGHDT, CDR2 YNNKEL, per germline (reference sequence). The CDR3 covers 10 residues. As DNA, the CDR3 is TGTGCCAGGGGGGGGAGGACCCAGTACTTC. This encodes CARGGRTQYF.

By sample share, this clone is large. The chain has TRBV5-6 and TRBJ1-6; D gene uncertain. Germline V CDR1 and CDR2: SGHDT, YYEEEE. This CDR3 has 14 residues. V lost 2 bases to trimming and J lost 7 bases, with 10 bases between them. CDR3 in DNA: TGTGCCAGCAGCTTCCTCAGCGGGAATTCACCCCTCCACTTT. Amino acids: CASSFLSGNSPLHF.

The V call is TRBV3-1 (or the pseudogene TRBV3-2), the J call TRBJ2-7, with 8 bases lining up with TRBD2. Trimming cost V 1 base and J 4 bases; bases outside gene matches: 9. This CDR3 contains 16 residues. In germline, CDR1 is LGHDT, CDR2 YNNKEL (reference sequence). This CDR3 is CASSQVSPGGEYEQYF. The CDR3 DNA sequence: TGTGCCAGCAGCCAAGTTTCCCCGGGAGGGGAGTACGAGCAGTACTTC.

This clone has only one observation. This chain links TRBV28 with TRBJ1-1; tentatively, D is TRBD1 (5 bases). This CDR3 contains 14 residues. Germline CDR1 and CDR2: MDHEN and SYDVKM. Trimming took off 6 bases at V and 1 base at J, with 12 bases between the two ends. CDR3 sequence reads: CASRPRGGNTEAFF. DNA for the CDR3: TGTGCCAGCAGGCCTCGGGGGGGGAACACTGAAGCTTTCTTT.

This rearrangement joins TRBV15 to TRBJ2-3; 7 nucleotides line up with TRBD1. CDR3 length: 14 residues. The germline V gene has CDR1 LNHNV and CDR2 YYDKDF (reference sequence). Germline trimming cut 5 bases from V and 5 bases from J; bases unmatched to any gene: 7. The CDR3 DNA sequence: TGTGCCACCAGCTGGCGACAGGGATTAGATACGCAGTATTTT. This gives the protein CATSWRQGLDTQYF.

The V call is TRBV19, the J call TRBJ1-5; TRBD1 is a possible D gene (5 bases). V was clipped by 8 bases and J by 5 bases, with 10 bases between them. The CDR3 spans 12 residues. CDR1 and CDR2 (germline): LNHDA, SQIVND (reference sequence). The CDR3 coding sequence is TGTGCCAGTCGAACAGGAGATCAGCCCCAGCATTTT. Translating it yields CASRTGDQPQHF.

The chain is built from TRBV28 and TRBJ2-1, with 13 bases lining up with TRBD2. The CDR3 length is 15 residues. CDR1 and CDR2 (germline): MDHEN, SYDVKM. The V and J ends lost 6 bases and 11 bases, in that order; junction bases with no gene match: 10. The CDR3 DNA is TGTGCCAGCAGCCCTGCCGGGACTAGCGGGAATAAGCAGTTCTTC. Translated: CASSPAGTSGNKQFF.

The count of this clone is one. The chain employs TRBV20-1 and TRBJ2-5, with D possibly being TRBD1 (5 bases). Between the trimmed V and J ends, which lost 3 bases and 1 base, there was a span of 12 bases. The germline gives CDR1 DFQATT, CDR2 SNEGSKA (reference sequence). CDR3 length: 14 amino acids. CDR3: CSASGANRQETQYF. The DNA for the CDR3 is TGCAGTGCTAGTGGGGCAAACCGCCAAGAGACCCAGTACTTC.

CDR3 bases: TGTGCCAGCAGGGCGGGATCGAACTACGAGCAGTACTTC. Amino acids: CASRAGSNYEQYF. The chain joins TRBV7-2 to TRBJ2-7, with a weak D call TRBD2 (6 bases). CDR1 SGHTA and CDR2 FQGNSA come from the germline V gene. V was pared by 6 bases and J by 3 bases, with 12 bases between. This CDR3 comprises 13 residues.

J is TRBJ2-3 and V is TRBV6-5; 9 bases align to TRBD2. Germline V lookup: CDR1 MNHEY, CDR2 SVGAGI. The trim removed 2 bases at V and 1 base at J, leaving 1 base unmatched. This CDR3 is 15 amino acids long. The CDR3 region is CASSYGTSRTDTQYF. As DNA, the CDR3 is TGTGCCAGCAGTTACGGGACTAGCCGCACAGATACGCAGTATTTT.

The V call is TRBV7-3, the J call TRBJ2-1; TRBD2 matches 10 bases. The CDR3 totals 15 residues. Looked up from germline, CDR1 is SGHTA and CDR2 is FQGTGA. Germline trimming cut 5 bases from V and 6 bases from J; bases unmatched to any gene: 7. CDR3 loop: CASSLASGSFNEQFF. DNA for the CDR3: TGTGCCAGCAGCCTCGCTAGCGGGAGTTTCAATGAGCAGTTCTTC.

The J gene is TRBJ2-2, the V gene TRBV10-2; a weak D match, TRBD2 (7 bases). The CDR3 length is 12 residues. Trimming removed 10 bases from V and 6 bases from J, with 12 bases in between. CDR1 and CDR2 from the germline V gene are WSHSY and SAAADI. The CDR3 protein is CATKGGAGELFF. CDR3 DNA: TGCGCCACCAAAGGGGGGGCCGGGGAGCTGTTTTTT.

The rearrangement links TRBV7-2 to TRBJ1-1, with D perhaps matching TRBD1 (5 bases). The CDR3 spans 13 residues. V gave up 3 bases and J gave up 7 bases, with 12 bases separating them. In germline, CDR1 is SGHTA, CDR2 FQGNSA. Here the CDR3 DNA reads TGTGCCAGCAGCTTGATGACAGCGGGTGAAGCTTTCTTT. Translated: CASSLMTAGEAFF.

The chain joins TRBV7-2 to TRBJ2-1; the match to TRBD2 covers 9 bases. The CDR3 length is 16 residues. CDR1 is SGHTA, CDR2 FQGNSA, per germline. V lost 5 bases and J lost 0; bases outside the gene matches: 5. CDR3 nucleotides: TGTGCCAGCAGCACCCATAGCGGGAGCTCCTACAATGAGCAGTTCTTC. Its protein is CASSTHSGSSYNEQFF.

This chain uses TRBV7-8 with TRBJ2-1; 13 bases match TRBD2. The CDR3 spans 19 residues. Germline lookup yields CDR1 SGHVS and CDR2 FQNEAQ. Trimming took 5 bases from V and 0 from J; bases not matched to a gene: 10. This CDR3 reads CASSTSGRVIPSSYNEQFF. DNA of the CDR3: TGTGCCAGCAGCACTAGCGGGAGGGTGATACCGAGCTCCTACAATGAGCAGTTCTTC.

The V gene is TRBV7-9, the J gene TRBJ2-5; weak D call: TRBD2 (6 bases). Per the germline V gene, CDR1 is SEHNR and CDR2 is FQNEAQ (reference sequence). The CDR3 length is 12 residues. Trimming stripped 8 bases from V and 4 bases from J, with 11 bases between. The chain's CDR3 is CASEGGGETQYF. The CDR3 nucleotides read TGTGCCAGCGAGGGAGGTGGAGAGACCCAGTACTTC.

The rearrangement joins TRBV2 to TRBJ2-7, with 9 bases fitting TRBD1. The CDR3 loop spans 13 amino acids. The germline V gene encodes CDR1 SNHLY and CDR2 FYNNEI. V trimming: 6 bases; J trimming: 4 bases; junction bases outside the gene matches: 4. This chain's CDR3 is CASRGQGWYEQYF. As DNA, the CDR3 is TGTGCCAGCAGGGGACAGGGATGGTACGAGCAGTACTTC.

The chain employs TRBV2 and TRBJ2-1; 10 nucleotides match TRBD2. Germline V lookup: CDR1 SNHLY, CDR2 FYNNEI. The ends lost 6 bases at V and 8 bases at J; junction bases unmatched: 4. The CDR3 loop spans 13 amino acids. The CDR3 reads CASSLAGVDEQFF. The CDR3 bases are TGTGCCAGCAGCCTAGCGGGAGTCGATGAGCAGTTCTTC.

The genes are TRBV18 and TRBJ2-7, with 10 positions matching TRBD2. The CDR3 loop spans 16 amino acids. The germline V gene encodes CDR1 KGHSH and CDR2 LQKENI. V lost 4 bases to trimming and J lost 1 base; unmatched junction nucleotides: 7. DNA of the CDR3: TGTGCCAGCTCACGAACCTCTAGCGGGAGTTCCTACGAGCAGTACTTC. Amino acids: CASSRTSSGSSYEQYF.

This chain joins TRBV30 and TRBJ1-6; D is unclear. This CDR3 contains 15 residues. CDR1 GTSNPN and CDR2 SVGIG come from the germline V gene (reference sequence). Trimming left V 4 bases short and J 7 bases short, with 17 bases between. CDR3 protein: CAWMGRGGKNSPLHF. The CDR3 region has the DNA TGTGCCTGGATGGGGAGAGGAGGAAAAAATTCACCCCTCCACTTT.

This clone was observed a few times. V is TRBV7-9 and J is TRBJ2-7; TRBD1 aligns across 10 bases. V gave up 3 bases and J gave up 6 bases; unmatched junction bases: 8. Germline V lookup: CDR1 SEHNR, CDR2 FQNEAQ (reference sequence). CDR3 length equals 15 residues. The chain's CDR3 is CASSFGTGVIREQYF. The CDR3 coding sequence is TGTGCCAGCAGCTTCGGGACAGGGGTTATACGCGAGCAGTACTTC.

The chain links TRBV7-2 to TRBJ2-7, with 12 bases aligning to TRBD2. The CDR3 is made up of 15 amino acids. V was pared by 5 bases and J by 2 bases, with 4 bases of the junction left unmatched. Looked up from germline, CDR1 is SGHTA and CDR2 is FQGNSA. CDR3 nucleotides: TGTGCCAGCAGCCCAGGACTAGCGGGGACCTACGAGCAGTACTTC. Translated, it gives CASSPGLAGTYEQYF.

DNA for the CDR3: TGTGCCAGCAGCCGTAAAGCTAGCGGGAGCTCCTACAATGAGCAGTTCTTC. Translating gives CASSRKASGSSYNEQFF. The chain combines TRBV27 with TRBJ2-1, with TRBD2 identical over 10 bases. The CDR3 sequence is 17 residues long. In germline, CDR1 is MNHEY, CDR2 SMNVEV (reference sequence). With V trimmed by 6 bases and J by 0 bases, 8 bases remained unmatched.